The 20 T cell receptor beta chains reported below all come from one sample, sequenced in a study of blood T cell repertoires in COVID-19. Assay: immunoSEQ multiplex PCR; the TCRdb copy retains only in-frame clones and omits some. The sample consists of 250,000 to 300,000 clones, roughly 88% of them appearing once. Source material: peripheral blood. These receptors originate from a woman under 40 who had recovered from COVID-19.

The J gene is TRBJ2-7, the V gene TRBV6-2 or TRBV6-3; 9 nucleotides agree with TRBD1. The V segment lost 3 bases and the J segment 6 bases; nucleotides outside the gene matches: 9. Germline CDR1 is MNHEY and CDR2 is SVGEGT. This CDR3 has 15 amino acids. CDR3 nucleotides: TGTGCCAGCAGTTATCCGGACAGGGGATTAATCGAGCAGTACTTC. Amino acids: CASSYPDRGLIEQYF.

In its sample, this clone was seen once. The V call is TRBV23-1, the J call TRBJ2-2, with D maybe TRBD1 (5 bases). TRBV23-1 is sorted into the ORF group, with uncertain function. Trimming removed 6 bases at V and 1 base at J, with 18 bases between. The CDR3 runs to 17 residues. CDR3 residues: CASSLEVDSKNTGELFF. The CDR3 bases are TGCGCCAGCAGCCTAGAGGTCGACAGCAAGAACACCGGGGAGCTGTTTTTT.

This clone was seen a handful of times. This chain links TRBV5-1 with TRBJ1-6, with D maybe TRBD1 (5 bases). CDR3 length equals 16 residues. Germline V CDR1 and CDR2: SGHRS, YFSETQ. V was clipped by 0 bases and J by 11 bases, with 18 bases between them. The CDR3 DNA reads TGCGCCAGCAGCTTGGTGGGCGGGGGTCGAATGACACCCCTCCACTTT. This translates into CASSLVGGGRMTPLHF.

The J gene is TRBJ1-2, the V gene TRBV12-3 or TRBV12-4, with a weak D call TRBD1 (6 bases). V was clipped by 6 bases and J by 2 bases, with 10 bases between them. The CDR3 is 13 amino acids. CDR3 sequence reads: CASSQDRNYGYTF. Here the CDR3 DNA reads TGTGCCAGCAGCCAAGACAGGAACTATGGCTACACCTTC.

The chain is built from TRBV9 and TRBJ2-1; 11 bases agree with TRBD1. The CDR3 covers 15 residues. Unmatched junction bases numbered 7, after V lost 4 bases and J lost 7 bases. The germline V gene encodes CDR1 SGDLS and CDR2 YYNGEE. The CDR3 nucleotides read TGTGCCAGCAGCTTAACCGGGACAGGGGGAAATGAGCAGTTCTTC. Its protein is CASSLTGTGGNEQFF.

The chain employs TRBV6-2 or TRBV6-3 and TRBJ1-4; D unresolved. The CDR3 length is 16 residues. V lost 6 bases and J lost 2, with 16 bases in between. Per germline, CDR1 MNHEY and CDR2 SVGEGT. The CDR3 coding sequence is TGTGCCAGCAGCCTCCGAGGGCACGGCACTAATGAAAAACTGTTTTTT. Translating it yields CASSLRGHGTNEKLFF.

V is TRBV7-2 and J is TRBJ2-7, with D hard to call. The CDR3 has 13 amino acids. Trimming pared 3 bases from V and 7 bases from J, leaving 13 bases between. The germline V gene has CDR1 SGHTA and CDR2 FQGNSA. CDR3 sequence (DNA): TGTGCCAGCAGCTTTGCAGGCGTGAAAGAGCAGTACTTC. This sequence encodes CASSFAGVKEQYF.

This sequence joins TRBV19 and TRBJ1-5; weak D call: TRBD1 (5 bases). The CDR3 spans 14 residues. V gave up 6 bases and J gave up 5 bases, with 14 bases separating them. Germline loops: CDR1 LNHDA, CDR2 SQIVND (reference sequence). The CDR3 DNA follows: TGTGCCAGTAGGATGGGGGGGTTCGATCAGCCCCAGCATTTT. This encodes CASRMGGFDQPQHF.

This CDR3 is CASSRESNQPQHF. As DNA, the CDR3 is TGTGCCAGCAGCCGGGAGAGCAATCAGCCCCAGCATTTT. This chain joins TRBV5-6 and TRBJ1-5; the D is unclear. The CDR3 spans 13 residues. Germline V lookup: CDR1 SGHDT, CDR2 YYEEEE. V was trimmed by 4 bases and J by 1 base, leaving 6 bases between them. Full variable domain (rest looked up from reference TRBV5-6 and TRBJ1-5): DAGVTQSPTHLIKTRGQQVTLRCSPKSGHDTVSWYQQALGQGPQFIFQYYEEEERQRGNFPDRFSGHQFPNYSSELNVNALLLGDSALYLCASSRESNQPQHFGDGTRLSIL.

The chain is built from TRBV7-3 and TRBJ2-2, with D unresolved. V was cut by 3 bases and J by 8 bases, with 7 bases left in between. The CDR3 runs 12 residues. CDR1 and CDR2 from the germline V gene are SGHTA and FQGTGA. CDR3 nucleotides: TGTGCCAGCAGCTTTTACCAGGGGGAGCTGTTTTTT. Encoded protein: CASSFYQGELFF.

This clone showed up just once. The V gene is TRBV5-1, the J gene TRBJ2-2, with 9 bases fitting TRBD2. Germline V gene sequence: CDR1 SGHRS, CDR2 YFSETQ. The CDR3 spans 14 residues. J was trimmed by 7 bases and V by 1 base; bases with no gene match: 2. The CDR3 loop reads CASSLLAGDGELFF. For the CDR3, the DNA is TGCGCCAGCAGCTTGTTAGCGGGGGACGGGGAGCTGTTTTTT. The full variable domain, completed using reference TRBV5-1 and TRBJ2-2, is KAGVTQTPRYLIKTRGQQVTLSCSPISGHRSVSWYQQTPGQGLQFLFEYFSETQRNKGNFPGRFSGRQFSNSRSEMNVSTLELGDSALYLCASSLLAGDGELFFGEGSRLTVL.

In nucleotides, the CDR3 is TGTGCCAGTAGTCCCCGACAGGGAGTTACTGGGGCCAACGTCCTGACTTTC. Its translation: CASSPRQGVTGANVLTF. This sequence joins TRBV19 and TRBJ2-6; 7 bases map to TRBD1. The V gene end was trimmed by 5 bases and the J gene end by 2 bases; junction bases not matched to a gene: 9. CDR1 and CDR2 (germline): LNHDA, SQIVND (reference sequence). This CDR3 region has 17 residues. Filled out from reference TRBV19 and TRBJ2-6, the complete variable domain reads DGGITQSPKYLFRKEGQNVTLSCEQNLNHDAMYWYRQDPGQGLRLIYYSQIVNDFQKGDIAEGYSVSREKKESFPLTVTSAQKNPTAFYLCASSPRQGVTGANVLTFGAGSRLTVL.

This chain's CDR3 is CASSLGRVAKNIQYF. The CDR3 DNA reads TGTGCCAGCAGTTTAGGGAGAGTAGCCAAAAACATTCAGTACTTC. The rearrangement uses TRBV28 and TRBJ2-4; possibly TRBD2 for D (5 bases). Germline lookup yields CDR1 MDHEN and CDR2 SYDVKM. The length of the CDR3 is 15 residues. V lost 2 bases to trimming and J lost 0 bases, with 8 bases between them.

The rearrangement joins TRBV7-9 to TRBJ2-2; 8 bases map to TRBD1. Germline V CDR1 and CDR2: SEHNR, FQNEAQ (reference sequence). The V and J ends lost 4 bases and 5 bases, in that order; junction bases with no gene match: 9. The CDR3 runs 16 residues. The CDR3 DNA sequence: TGTGCCAGCAGCTCCCTCGGACAGGGAGGAACCGGGGAGCTGTTTTTT. It codes for CASSSLGQGGTGELFF.

The rearrangement links TRBV10-3 to TRBJ2-3; the match to TRBD2 covers 15 bases. The CDR3 totals 20 residues. Per the germline V gene, CDR1 is ENHRY and CDR2 is SYGVKD. Trimming cost V 6 bases and J 2 bases; bases outside gene matches: 15. The CDR3 nucleotides read TGTGCCATCAGCCGCACTACCCGGACTAGCGGGGGGGCTAACACAGATACGCAGTATTTT. Protein: CAISRTTRTSGGANTDTQYF.

This clone was seen more than once but under ten times. The V gene is TRBV28, the J gene TRBJ1-2, with D tentatively TRBD1 (5 bases). The CDR3 sequence is 13 residues long. Germline V gives CDR1 MDHEN, CDR2 SYDVKM. V gave up 6 bases and J gave up 0 bases, with 8 bases separating them. The CDR3 DNA reads as TGTGCCAGCAGGGTGACAGCTAACTATGGCTACACCTTC. Translated, it gives CASRVTANYGYTF.

The gene calls are TRBV7-9 and TRBJ1-2; weak D call: TRBD1 (6 bases). The ends were cut back, 5 bases at V and 0 bases at J, with 10 bases in the middle. This CDR3 has 14 residues. Germline loops: CDR1 SEHNR, CDR2 FQNEAQ (reference sequence). CDR3 sequence: CASSTDSPNYGYTF. The CDR3 DNA follows: TGTGCCAGCAGCACGGACAGTCCTAACTATGGCTACACCTTC.

The J gene is TRBJ2-3, the V gene TRBV6-5, with TRBD1 matching over 12 bases. V dropped 2 bases and J dropped 7; count of bases not matched to a gene: 4. Germline V gene data show CDR1 as MNHEY and CDR2 as SVGAGI. The CDR3 consists of 15 residues. CDR3 residues: CASSYRDRGRNTQYF. CDR3 DNA: TGTGCCAGCAGTTACCGGGACAGGGGGCGGAATACGCAGTATTTT.

V is TRBV2 and J is TRBJ1-1, with D tentatively TRBD1 (6 bases). CDR1 SNHLY and CDR2 FYNNEI come from the germline V gene. V lost 4 bases to trimming and J lost 1 base, with 13 bases between them. CDR3 length: 15 amino acids. The CDR3 here is CASSASGRGNTEAFF. The CDR3 nucleotides read TGTGCCAGCAGTGCATCCGGCAGGGGGAACACTGAAGCTTTCTTT.

The rearrangement joins TRBV19 to TRBJ1-4; 9 bases map to TRBD1. The CDR3 is 14 amino acids. Germline values: CDR1 LNHDA, CDR2 SQIVND (reference sequence). V lost 6 bases and J lost 8; bases outside the gene matches: 7. The CDR3 region is CASRDRGEGEKLFF. For the CDR3, the DNA is TGTGCCAGTAGGGACAGGGGAGAGGGAGAAAAACTGTTTTTT.